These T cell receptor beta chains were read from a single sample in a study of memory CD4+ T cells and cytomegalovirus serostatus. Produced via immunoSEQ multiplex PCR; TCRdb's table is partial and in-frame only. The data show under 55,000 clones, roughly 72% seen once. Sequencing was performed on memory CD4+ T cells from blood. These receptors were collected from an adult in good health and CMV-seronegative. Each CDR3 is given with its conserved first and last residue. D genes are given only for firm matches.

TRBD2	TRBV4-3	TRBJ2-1	CASSQAPREGLRFF	TGCGCCAGCAGCCAAGCTCCTCGGGAGGGCCTGAGGTTCTTC
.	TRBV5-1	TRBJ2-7	CASSRTREATYEQYF	TGCGCCAGCAGCCGTACTCGGGAAGCAACCTACGAGCAGTACTTC
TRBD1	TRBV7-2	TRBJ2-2	CASSLVGTGGIRELFF	TGTGCCAGCAGCTTAGTAGGGACAGGGGGTATTAGGGAGCTGTTTTTT
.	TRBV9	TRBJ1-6	CASSARETSPLHF	TGTGCCAGCAGCGCCCGCGAGACTTCACCCCTCCACTTT
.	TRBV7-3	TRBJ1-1	CASSLQGNTEAFF	TGTGCCAGCAGCCTCCAGGGGAACACTGAAGCTTTCTTT
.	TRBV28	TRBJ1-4	CASSFVDTEKLFF	TGTGCCAGCAGTTTCGTGGACACCGAAAAACTGTTTTTT
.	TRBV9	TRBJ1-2	CASSAGAGRTYGYTF	TGTGCCAGCAGCGCTGGGGCGGGACGGACCTATGGCTACACCTTC
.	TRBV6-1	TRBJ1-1	CASSWSGTEAFF	TGTGCCAGCAGTTGGTCGGGAACTGAAGCTTTCTTT
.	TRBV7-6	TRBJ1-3	CASSPARGAHGNTIYF	TGTGCCAGCAGCCCAGCACGGGGGGCGCATGGAAACACCATATATTTT
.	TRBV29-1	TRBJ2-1	CSVVAWEGGNEQFF	TGCAGCGTTGTTGCGTGGGAGGGGGGAAATGAGCAGTTCTTC